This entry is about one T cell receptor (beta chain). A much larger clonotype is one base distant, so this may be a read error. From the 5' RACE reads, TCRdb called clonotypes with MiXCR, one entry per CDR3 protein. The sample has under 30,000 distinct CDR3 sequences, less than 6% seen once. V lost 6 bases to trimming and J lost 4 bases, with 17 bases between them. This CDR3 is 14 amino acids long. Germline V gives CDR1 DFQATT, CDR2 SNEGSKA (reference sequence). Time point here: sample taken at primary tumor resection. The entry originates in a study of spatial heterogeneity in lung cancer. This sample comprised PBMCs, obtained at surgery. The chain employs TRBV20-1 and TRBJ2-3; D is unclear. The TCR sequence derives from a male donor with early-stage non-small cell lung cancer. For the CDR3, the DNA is TGCAGTGCACCAGTCGAGGAGACTGCAGATACGCAGTATTTT. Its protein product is CSAPVEETADTQYF.